A single sample is the source of the 10 T cell receptor beta chains below, sequenced in a study of technical replicates of blood from several donors. The repertoire was sequenced with immunoSEQ multiplex PCR; TCRdb's copy has only in-frame clones and lacks some. The table lists approximately 52,000 clones, approximately 90% of them singletons. What was sequenced was PBMCs. Receptor source: a human donor in good health. Some clones in this sample may be carry-over from other donors' samples.

This rearrangement joins TRBV9 to TRBJ2-2; 7 positions agree with TRBD1. Germline V gene sequence: CDR1 SGDLS, CDR2 YYNGEE. J was trimmed by 4 bases and V by 5 bases; bases with no gene match: 8. This CDR3 spans 15 amino acids. The CDR3 spells CASSAGGMGTGELFF. In DNA, the CDR3 is TGTGCCAGCAGTGCAGGGGGTATGGGCACCGGGGAGCTGTTTTTT.

CDR3 sequence reads: CASSGLSGRAYSDNEQFF. The CDR3, as DNA: TGTGCCAGCAGTGGCCTTAGCGGGAGGGCGTATAGCGACAATGAGCAGTTCTTC. The chain combines TRBV6-1 with TRBJ2-1; 11 bases are a match to TRBD2. Germline assignment: CDR1 MNHNS and CDR2 SASEGT. V gave up 4 bases and J gave up 5 bases; unmatched junction bases: 13. The CDR3 has 18 residues.

The chain uses TRBV30 and TRBJ1-3, with D possibly matching TRBD1 (5 bases). Trimming shortened V by 2 bases and J by 4 bases, and 9 bases separated the two germline ends. CDR1 GTSNPN and CDR2 SVGIG come from the germline V gene (reference sequence). The CDR3 length is 13 residues. CDR3 region: CAWSPGQGNTIYF. The CDR3 nucleotides read TGTGCCTGGAGTCCAGGGCAGGGAAACACCATATATTTT.

V is TRBV4-1 and J is TRBJ2-1, with D possibly TRBD2 on 7 matching bases. The CDR3 covers 16 residues. V dropped 4 bases and J dropped 7 bases, with 20 bases sitting between them. CDR1 is MGHRA, CDR2 YSYEKL, per germline. The CDR3, as DNA: TGCGCCAGCAGCCGCACGGAAGGGGGGGTCGGGAATGAGCAGTTCTTC. Its translation is CASSRTEGGVGNEQFF.

This clone was observed a few times. The chain has TRBV7-8 and TRBJ2-3; 12 nucleotides line up with TRBD2. From germline, CDR1 is SGHVS and CDR2 FQNEAQ. The CDR3 covers 15 residues. J lost 9 bases, V lost 1 base, and 5 bases had no gene match. The CDR3 DNA follows: TGTGCCAGCAGCTTAGGACTAGCGGGGGTGGGAACGCAGTATTTT. This translates into CASSLGLAGVGTQYF.

The V and J genes are TRBV5-6 and TRBJ2-1; 8 nucleotides agree with TRBD2. The germline V gene has CDR1 SGHDT and CDR2 YYEEEE. This CDR3 is built from 15 residues. Trimming took 5 bases from V and 0 from J; bases not matched to a gene: 4. The CDR3 loop is CASRKSGSSYNEQFF. The CDR3 coding sequence is TGTGCCAGCAGGAAAAGCGGGAGCTCCTACAATGAGCAGTTCTTC.

The chain has TRBV6-6 and TRBJ2-3; TRBD1 is a possible D gene (5 bases). The V end was cut by 5 bases, the J end by 3 bases, with 12 bases between. This CDR3 has 14 residues. The germline CDR1 and CDR2 sequences are MNHNY and SVGAGI (reference sequence). The CDR3 loop reads CASSVGRRTDTQYF. In DNA, the CDR3 is TGTGCCAGCAGTGTGGGGCGCCGGACAGATACGCAGTATTTT.

The genes are TRBV4-1 and TRBJ1-3; the D is unclear. Trimming removed 1 base from V and 0 bases from J, with 16 bases in between. This CDR3 region has 18 residues. Germline CDR1 is MGHRA and CDR2 is YSYEKL. CDR3 sequence reads: CASSQGVTTSFSGNTIYF. The CDR3 DNA reads TGCGCCAGCAGCCAAGGGGTTACTACGAGCTTCTCTGGAAACACCATATATTTT.

The V and J genes are TRBV1 and TRBJ2-1; the D call in the table, TRBD2, was not verified against the DNA. TRBV1 is a recognized pseudogene. The CDR3 runs 15 residues. CDR3 in amino acids: CTSSHTRSRLNEQFF. Here the CDR3 DNA reads TGCACCAGCAGCCATACTAGATCCCGGCTCAATGAGCAGTTCTTC.

This rearrangement joins TRBV28 to TRBJ2-2, with 7 bases that match TRBD2. The CDR3 spans 16 residues. Germline CDR1 and CDR2: MDHEN and SYDVKM. The V gene end was trimmed by 3 bases and the J gene end by 2 bases; junction bases not matched to a gene: 6. The CDR3 spells CASSFLSSGNTGELFF. For the CDR3, the DNA is TGTGCCAGCAGTTTCCTTTCTAGCGGAAACACCGGGGAGCTGTTTTTT.